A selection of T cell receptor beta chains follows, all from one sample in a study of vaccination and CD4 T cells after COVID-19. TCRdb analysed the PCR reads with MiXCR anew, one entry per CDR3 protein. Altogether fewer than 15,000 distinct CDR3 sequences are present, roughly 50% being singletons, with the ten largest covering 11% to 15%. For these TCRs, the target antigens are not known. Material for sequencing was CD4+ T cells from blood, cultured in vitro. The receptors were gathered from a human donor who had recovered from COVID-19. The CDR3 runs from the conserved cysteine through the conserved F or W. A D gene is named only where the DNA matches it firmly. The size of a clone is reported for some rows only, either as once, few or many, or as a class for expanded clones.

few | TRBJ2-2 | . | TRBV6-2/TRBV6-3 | CASKASTGRAGELFF | TGTGCCAGCAAAGCTTCCACAGGGAGGGCCGGGGAGCTGTTTTTT
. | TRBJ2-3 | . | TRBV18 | CASSPVDSTDTQYF | TGTGCCAGCTCACCAGTCGACAGCACAGATACGCAGTATTTT
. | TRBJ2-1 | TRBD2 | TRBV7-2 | CASSLGLAGGRVGEQFF | TGTGCCAGCAGCTTGGGACTAGCGGGGGGCCGTGTTGGGGAGCAGTTCTTC
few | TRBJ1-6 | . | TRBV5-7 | CASSLERRYNSPLHF | TGTGCCAGCAGCTTGGAAAGGAGATATAATTCACCCCTCCACTTT
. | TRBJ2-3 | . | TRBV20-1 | CSARAPRGDTQYF | TGCAGTGCTAGAGCTCCCAGAGGAGATACGCAGTATTTT
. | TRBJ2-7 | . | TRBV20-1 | CSARMDGPSYEQYF | TGCAGTGCTAGAATGGACGGACCCTCCTACGAGCAGTACTTC
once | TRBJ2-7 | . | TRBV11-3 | CASSLVSYEQYF | TGTGCCAGCAGCTTAGTTTCCTACGAGCAGTACTTC
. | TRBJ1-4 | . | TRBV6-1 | CASSEPLGKLFF | TGTGCCAGCAGCGAACCGCTTGGAAAACTGTTTTTT
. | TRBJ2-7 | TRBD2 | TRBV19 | CASSGGLAALYEQYF | TGTGCCAGTAGTGGTGGACTAGCGGCCCTTTACGAGCAGTACTTC
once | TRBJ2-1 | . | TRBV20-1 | CSARSQSYYNEQFF | TGCAGTGCTAGATCGCAGTCTTACTACAATGAGCAGTTCTTC
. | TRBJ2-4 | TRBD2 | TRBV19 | CASSMGSGDLAKNIQYF | TGTGCCAGTAGTATGGGGAGCGGGGATCTAGCCAAAAACATTCAGTACTTC
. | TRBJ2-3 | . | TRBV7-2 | CASSLQSSITDTQYF | TGTGCCAGCAGCCTACAAAGTAGTATCACAGATACGCAGTATTTT
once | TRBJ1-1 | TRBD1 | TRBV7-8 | CASSSPPGQGAFGTEAFF | TGTGCCAGCAGCTCGCCGCCGGGACAGGGGGCTTTCGGCACTGAAGCTTTCTTT
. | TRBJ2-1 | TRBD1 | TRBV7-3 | CASSLGTGAHNEQFF | TGTGCCAGCAGCTTAGGGACAGGGGCCCACAATGAGCAGTTCTTC
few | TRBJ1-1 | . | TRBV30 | CAWSVGAPAEAFF | TGTGCCTGGAGTGTAGGGGCACCGGCTGAAGCTTTCTTT
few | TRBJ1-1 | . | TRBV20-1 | CSARQPTTEAFF | TGCAGTGCCCGACAGCCTACAACTGAAGCTTTCTTT
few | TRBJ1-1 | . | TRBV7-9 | CAISNVGTEAFF | TGTGCCATCAGTAATGTCGGCACTGAAGCTTTCTTT
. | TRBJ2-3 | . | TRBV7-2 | CASSLLMTSTDTQYF | TGTGCCAGCAGCCTACTTATGACTAGCACAGATACGCAGTATTTT
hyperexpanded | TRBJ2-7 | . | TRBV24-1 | CATSEAKGQRTNYEQYF | TGTGCCACCAGTGAAGCGAAAGGACAGCGGACCAACTACGAGCAGTACTTC
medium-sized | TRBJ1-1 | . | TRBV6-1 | CASSPPQTGSNTEAFF | TGTGCCAGCAGTCCCCCTCAGACAGGCTCGAACACTGAAGCTTTCTTT
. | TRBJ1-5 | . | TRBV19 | CASSISLGRGNQPQHF | TGTGCCAGTAGTATAAGTTTGGGCAGAGGCAATCAGCCCCAGCATTTT
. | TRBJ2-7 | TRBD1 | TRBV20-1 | CSARDSFGTGMIEQYF | TGCAGTGCTAGAGATTCATTTGGGACAGGGATGATCGAGCAGTACTTC
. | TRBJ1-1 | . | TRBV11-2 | CASSGGKEAFF | TGTGCCAGCAGCGGGGGGAAGGAAGCTTTCTTT
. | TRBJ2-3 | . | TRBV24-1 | CATSDSRLGGPHTQYF | TGTGCCACCAGTGATTCCCGACTCGGGGGGCCACATACGCAGTATTTT
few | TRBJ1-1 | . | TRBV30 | CAWTGRAEAFF | TGTGCCTGGACAGGGAGGGCTGAAGCTTTCTTT
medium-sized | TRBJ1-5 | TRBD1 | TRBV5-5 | CASSLADREAQPQHF | TGTGCCAGCAGCTTGGCCGACAGGGAAGCTCAGCCCCAGCATTTT
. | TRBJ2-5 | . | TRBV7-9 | CASSIRQREETQYF | TGTGCCAGCAGCATTCGACAGCGGGAAGAGACCCAGTACTTC
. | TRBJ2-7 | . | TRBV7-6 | CASSAFPQGAHSYEQYF | TGTGCCAGCAGCGCCTTCCCCCAGGGAGCCCATTCCTACGAGCAGTACTTC
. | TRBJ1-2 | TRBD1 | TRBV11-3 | CASSTARQGYGYTF | TGTGCCAGCAGCACCGCCCGACAGGGCTATGGCTACACCTTC
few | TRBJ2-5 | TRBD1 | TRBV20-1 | CSARDQAGGRETQYF | TGCAGTGCTAGAGATCAGGCAGGGGGTAGGGAGACCCAGTACTTC
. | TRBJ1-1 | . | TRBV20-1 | CSARDGGLNTEAFF | TGCAGTGCTAGAGATGGAGGTTTGAACACTGAAGCTTTCTTT
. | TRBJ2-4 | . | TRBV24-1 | CATSSWISIQYF | TGTGCCACCAGTAGCTGGATAAGCATTCAGTACTTC
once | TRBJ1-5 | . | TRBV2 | CASSASYSNQPQHF | TGTGCCAGCAGTGCGTCCTATAGCAATCAGCCCCAGCATTTT
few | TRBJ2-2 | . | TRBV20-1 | CSARGKTGELFF | TGCAGTGCTAGAGGCAAAACCGGGGAGCTGTTTTTT
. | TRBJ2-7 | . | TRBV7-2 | CASSLDPVRDEQYF | TGTGCCAGCAGCTTAGACCCCGTCAGGGACGAGCAGTACTTC
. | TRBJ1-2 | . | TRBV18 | CASSLWGLGNVLNGYTF | TGTGCCAGCTCACTCTGGGGGCTGGGGAATGTGTTGAATGGCTACACCTTC
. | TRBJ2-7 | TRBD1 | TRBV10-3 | CATAGQGSYEQYF | TGTGCCACCGCTGGACAGGGGAGTTACGAGCAGTACTTC
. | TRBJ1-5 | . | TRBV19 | CASSTQRDQPQHF | TGTGCCAGTAGTACCCAGAGAGATCAGCCCCAGCATTTT
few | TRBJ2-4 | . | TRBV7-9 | CASSLGVSADLAKNIQYF | TGTGCCAGCAGCTTAGGCGTCTCAGCGGACCTAGCCAAAAACATTCAGTACTTC
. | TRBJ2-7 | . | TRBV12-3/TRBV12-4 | CASSLKAGPSSYEQYF | TGTGCCAGCAGTTTGAAGGCGGGGCCCTCCTCCTACGAGCAGTACTTC
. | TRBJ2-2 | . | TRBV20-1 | CSARGTSGTGEQYFGPGTRGELFF | .
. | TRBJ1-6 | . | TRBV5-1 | CASSLRPGQNSPLHF | TGCGCCAGCAGCTTGCGTCCGGGGCAGAATTCACCCCTCCACTTT
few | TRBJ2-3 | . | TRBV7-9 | CASSLGSYTDTQYF | TGTGCCAGCAGCTTAGGAAGTTACACAGATACGCAGTATTTT
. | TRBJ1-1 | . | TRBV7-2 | CASSFPILPGAFF | TGTGCCAGCAGCTTCCCGATTCTTCCAGGAGCTTTCTTT
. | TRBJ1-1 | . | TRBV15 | CATSRGGDLEAFF | TGTGCCACCAGCAGAGGGGGAGACCTTGAAGCTTTCTTT
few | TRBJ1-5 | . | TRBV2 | CASKVNPVSNQPQHF | TGTGCCAGCAAAGTCAACCCGGTTAGCAATCAGCCCCAGCATTTT
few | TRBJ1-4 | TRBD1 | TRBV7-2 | CASARDRHEKLFF | TGTGCCAGCGCCCGGGACAGGCATGAAAAACTGTTTTTT
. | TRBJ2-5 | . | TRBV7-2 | CASSSRRGWETQYF | TGTGCCAGCAGCTCCCGAAGGGGATGGGAGACCCAGTACTTC
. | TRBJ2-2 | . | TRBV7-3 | CASSPHGGQGRLNTGELFF | TGTGCCAGCAGCCCCCACGGGGGGCAAGGTCGATTGAACACCGGGGAGCTGTTTTTT
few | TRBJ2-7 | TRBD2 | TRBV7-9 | CASSFGTSGRSYEQYF | TGTGCCAGCAGCTTCGGGACTAGCGGGAGAAGCTACGAGCAGTACTTC
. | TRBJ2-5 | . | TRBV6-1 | CASMVDSEGKGTQYF | TGTGCCAGCATGGTTGACAGTGAGGGGAAAGGGACCCAGTACTTC
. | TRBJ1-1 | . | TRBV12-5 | CASAPAGRLNTEAFF | TGTGCTAGTGCTCCCGCGGGGCGGCTGAACACTGAAGCTTTCTTT
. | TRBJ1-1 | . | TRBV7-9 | CASPKRANTEAFF | TGTGCCAGCCCAAAGAGGGCGAACACTGAAGCTTTCTTT